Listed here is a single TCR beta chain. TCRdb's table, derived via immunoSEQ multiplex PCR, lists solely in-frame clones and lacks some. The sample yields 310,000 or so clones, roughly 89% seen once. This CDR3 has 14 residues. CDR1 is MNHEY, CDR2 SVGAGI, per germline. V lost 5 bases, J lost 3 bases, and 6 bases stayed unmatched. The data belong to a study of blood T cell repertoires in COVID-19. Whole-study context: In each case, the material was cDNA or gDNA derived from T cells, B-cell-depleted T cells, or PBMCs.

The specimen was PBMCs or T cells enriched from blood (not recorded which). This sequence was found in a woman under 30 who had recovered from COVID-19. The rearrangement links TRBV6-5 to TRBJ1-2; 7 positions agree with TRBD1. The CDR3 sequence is CASSRDRAHYGYTF. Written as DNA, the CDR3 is TGTGCCAGCAGTCGCGACAGGGCCCACTATGGCTACACCTTC.